What follows is one T cell receptor beta chain and its context. What it recognizes is unknown. Sequenced by immunoSEQ multiplex PCR; TCRdb stores in-frame clones only, minus some. The repertoire has 22,000 or so clones, over 70% of them found once; the top ten carry 40% to 50%. Autologous stem cell transplantation was followed by relapse in every patient, and brentuximab vedotin exposure varied. The sample comes from a study of PD-1 blockade in classical Hodgkin lymphoma. Study results and caveats: Newly diagnosed patients had baseline TCR diversity that was reportedly lower than that of healthy donors. In CD4+ cells, TCR diversity went up significantly by C4D1, but in CD8+ cells it did not. Why the repertoires differ is still unclear, perhaps disease activity or prior therapy. Patients who responded completely had about the same baseline diversity as newly diagnosed patients.

Germline V gene data show CDR1 as LGHNA and CDR2 as YSLEER. Trimming shortened V by 7 bases and J by 1 base, and 9 bases separated the two germline ends. This CDR3 spans 13 amino acids. The sequenced sample was peripheral blood mononuclear cells (PBMCs), obtained before the second cycle of nivolumab. The genes are TRBV4-3 and TRBJ2-3; D call uncertain. This receptor was taken from a human donor with classical Hodgkin lymphoma. CDR3 DNA sequence: TGCGCCAGCAACGACGGAGGCACAGATACGCAGTATTTT. Its protein product is CASNDGGTDTQYF.